This T cell receptor beta chain was recovered during a study of T cells in Graves' hyperthyroidism and ophthalmopathy. Study findings and constraints: From stable hyperthyroidism, ophthalmopathy was set apart by a 13 V-J model. Expanded thyroid clonotypes (above 0.001) were mostly also found in blood.

Turning to this clonotype: Its antigen remains unknown.

Trimming pared 3 bases from V and 5 bases from J, leaving 14 bases between. The CDR3 runs to 13 residues. Germline V gives CDR1 GTSNPN, CDR2 SVGIG (reference sequence). Using RNA transcripts as the source, TCR beta CDR3 regions were amplified. HTBI primers drove first-round RT-PCR of the TCR CDR3. In TCRdb, the multiplex PCR reads were re-called with MiXCR into one record per CDR3 protein. The top ten hold about 4.5% of the sample, which has around 610,000 distinct CDR3 sequences, roughly 14% seen once. This TCR was sampled from a middle-aged woman with Graves' ophthalmopathy. Sequenced sample: blood. V usage is TRBV30 and J usage is TRBJ2-7; D assignment may be TRBD1 or TRBD2 (6 bases each). The CDR3 region is CAWRGSGADEQYF. CDR3 coding DNA: TGTGCCTGGAGGGGCTCGGGGGCGGACGAGCAGTACTTC.